A selection of T cell receptor beta chains follows, all from one sample in a study of tumor-infiltrating lymphocytes in oesophageal squamous cell carcinoma. TCRdb independently ran MiXCR on the PCR reads; one entry per CDR3 protein. This sample has around 13,000 distinct CDR3 sequences, with approximately 48% found just once. The sequencing sample was made of esophageal tumor tissue. These receptors were collected from a female donor with esophageal squamous cell carcinoma. The CDR3 runs from the conserved cysteine through the conserved F or W. A D gene is named only where the DNA matches it firmly. Clone size is given for some rows only: seen once, a few or many times, or a class if the clone is expanded.

d_call,j_call,clone_size,v_call,cdr3_nt,cdr3_aa
TRBD2,TRBJ2-3,NA,TRBV7-3,TGTGCCAGCAGCTTTGTAGCGGGGGGCACTAGCACAGATACGCAGTATTTT,CASSFVAGGTSTDTQYF
TRBD1,TRBJ2-7,NA,TRBV7-4,TGTGCCAGCAGCCCAGAGGGGGACAGGGGATACGAGCAGTACTTC,CASSPEGDRGYEQYF
NA,TRBJ2-5,NA,TRBV7-9,TGTGCCAGCAGCTTACGGCAGGGACAAGAGACCCAGTACTTC,CASSLRQGQETQYF
NA,TRBJ1-1,NA,TRBV11-1,TGTGCCAGCAGCCCGGAGAACACTGAAGCTTTCTTT,CASSPENTEAFF
TRBD2,TRBJ2-1,few,TRBV7-9,TGTGCCAGCAGCAAATGGACTAGCGGGACTACCTACAATGAGCAGTTCTTC,CASSKWTSGTTYNEQFF
NA,TRBJ1-2,few,TRBV10-2,TGCGCCAGCAGTGAGTCGGCAGGGGCCCAGGGTGGCTACACCTTC,CASSESAGAQGGYTF
TRBD2,TRBJ2-5,medium-sized,TRBV11-2,TGTGCCAGCAGCCTTAGCGGGGGGGTACCACAAGAGACCCAGTACTTC,CASSLSGGVPQETQYF
NA,TRBJ2-3,NA,TRBV7-3,TGTGCCAGCAGCTGCAAGCAGTGGGATACGCAGTATTTT,CASSCKQWDTQYF
NA,TRBJ2-5,many,TRBV18,TGTGCCAGCTCACCCCGACAGATTAACCAAGAGACCCAGTACTTC,CASSPRQINQETQYF
NA,TRBJ2-1,many,TRBV19,TGTGCCACCAAAGGGAGGGGGGCCTTGTCTGAGCAGTTCTTC,CATKGRGALSEQFF
TRBD2,TRBJ2-5,NA,TRBV18,TGTGCCAGCTCACCACCGGGGGGGTTAGAGACCCAGTACTTC,CASSPPGGLETQYF
NA,TRBJ2-5,NA,TRBV7-6,TGTGCCAGCCGATTCCCCGCCCAGTACTTC,CASRFPAQYF
NA,TRBJ2-7,few,TRBV11-1,TGTGCCAGCAGCCACTCCGGGGCGCTGTACGAGCAGTACTTC,CASSHSGALYEQYF
NA,TRBJ2-4,NA,TRBV5-6,TGTGCCAGCAGCTACCAGGGGTGGGAGCAGTACTTC,CASSYQGWEQYF
TRBD1,TRBJ2-1,NA,TRBV12-3/TRBV12-4,TGTGCCAGCAGTTTACGGAGGACAGGGGGCCTCAATGAGCAGTTCTTC,CASSLRRTGGLNEQFF
NA,TRBJ2-1,NA,TRBV6-6,TGTGCCAGCAGTTACAAACTAGCTGGTGAGCAGTTCTTC,CASSYKLAGEQFF
TRBD2,TRBJ2-3,NA,TRBV12-3/TRBV12-4,TGTGCCAGCAGTTCCGGACTAGCGGGAGTCACAGATACGCAGTATTTT,CASSSGLAGVTDTQYF
NA,TRBJ2-7,NA,TRBV7-6,TGTGCCAGCAGCCCAGAGGCGGGTAACTACGAGCAGTACTTC,CASSPEAGNYEQYF
NA,TRBJ1-1,many,TRBV28,TGTGCCAGCAGTTTTTTGCGTCAGAACACTGAAGCTTTCTTT,CASSFLRQNTEAFF
NA,TRBJ2-3,NA,TRBV7-9,TGTGCCAGCAGCTTACCACCCACAGATACGCAGTATTTT,CASSLPPTDTQYF
TRBD1,TRBJ1-2,NA,TRBV12-3/TRBV12-4,TGTGCCAGCAGTCGCCAGACAGGGGCTCTCTATGGCTACACCTTC,CASSRQTGALYGYTF
TRBD2,TRBJ2-7,many,TRBV19,TGTGCCAGTAGTCTATCGTCTATTAGCGGGAGAACATACGAGCAGTACTTC,CASSLSSISGRTYEQYF
NA,TRBJ2-7,NA,TRBV7-8,TGTGCCAGCAGACTTACGGGAGCGGACAATGAGCAGTACTTC,CASRLTGADNEQYF
NA,TRBJ1-1,NA,TRBV6-5,TGTGCCAGCAGTTACTCGAAATCAGGGGTCGGATCCACTGAAGCTTTCTTT,CASSYSKSGVGSTEAFF
NA,TRBJ2-5,few,TRBV7-9,TGTGCCAGCAGCCCAGGTAGTTTCGTGTGGGAGACCCAGTACTTC,CASSPGSFVWETQYF
NA,TRBJ2-6,NA,TRBV11-2,TGTGCCAGCAGTTTAAGGAACCCCGGGATTTCTGGGGCCAACGTCCTGACTTTC,CASSLRNPGISGANVLTF
TRBD2,TRBJ2-5,NA,TRBV7-9,TGTGCCAGCAGCTTTGGGCTAGCGGGTTCCCAAGAGACCCAGTACTTC,CASSFGLAGSQETQYF
NA,TRBJ2-7,medium-sized,TRBV28,TGTGCCAGCAGTATACCCGGGTACTCCTACGAGCAGTACTTC,CASSIPGYSYEQYF
TRBD2,TRBJ2-1,NA,TRBV7-3,TGTGCCAGCAGCAATAGCGGGGGGGCTACTTACAATGAGCAGTTCTTC,CASSNSGGATYNEQFF
NA,TRBJ2-7,medium-sized,TRBV7-9,TGTGCCAGCAGCTTAAACTCCTTTCAAACCTACGAGCAGTACTTC,CASSLNSFQTYEQYF
NA,TRBJ2-7,once,TRBV24-1,TGTGCCACCAGGGACAGCGGGCGGGGCGAGCAGTACTTC,CATRDSGRGEQYF
NA,TRBJ2-7,NA,TRBV12-3/TRBV12-4,TGTGCCAGCAGTTTAGGGCAATGGCAGTACTTC,CASSLGQWQYF
NA,TRBJ2-3,once,TRBV7-6,TGTGCCAGCAGGCCACTAGCCCAGGCAGATACGCAGTATTTT,CASRPLAQADTQYF
NA,TRBJ1-5,NA,TRBV5-6,TGTGCCAGCAGCTCTTCCGGGGCTATTCAGCCCCAGCATTTT,CASSSSGAIQPQHF
TRBD1,TRBJ2-1,few,TRBV7-8,TGTGCCAGCAGCTTAGTTCAGGGGGCGGGAAATGAGCAGTTCTTC,CASSLVQGAGNEQFF
NA,TRBJ2-5,NA,TRBV7-2,TGTACCAGCAGCTTAAATGCCCAGGGGAGCCAAGAGACCCAGTACTTC,CTSSLNAQGSQETQYF
NA,TRBJ1-5,NA,TRBV9,TGTGCCAGCAGCCTTACAGGGAATCAGCCCCAGCATTTT,CASSLTGNQPQHF
TRBD2,TRBJ2-5,NA,TRBV6-2/TRBV6-3,TGTGCCAGCAGTAACGGGGGGGGGATCACAGATACGCAGTACTTC,CASSNGGGITDTQYF
NA,TRBJ2-3,many,TRBV6-6,TGTGCCAGCAGTTACTCGATCCCCCAGGGAGCCTACACAGATACGCAGTATTTT,CASSYSIPQGAYTDTQYF
TRBD1,TRBJ2-3,NA,TRBV7-9,TGTGCCAGCAGCGCACAGGGGGCGGATAATTCACCCCTCCACTTC,CASSAQGADNSPLHF
NA,TRBJ2-5,NA,TRBV7-2,TGTGCCAGCAGCCCACGGCGGGAAGAGACCCAGTACTTC,CASSPRREETQYF
NA,TRBJ2-1,many,TRBV28,TGTGCCAGCAGTTCGGCGGGAAATGGATGGAATGAGCAGTTCTTC,CASSSAGNGWNEQFF
TRBD1,TRBJ2-5,many,TRBV5-4,TGTGCCAGCAGCGGCCGGGGACAGACCCAAGAGACCCAGTACTTC,CASSGRGQTQETQYF
NA,TRBJ2-3,NA,TRBV5-1,TGCGCCAGCAGCTTGCGGAGTCGCACAGATACGCAGTATTTT,CASSLRSRTDTQYF